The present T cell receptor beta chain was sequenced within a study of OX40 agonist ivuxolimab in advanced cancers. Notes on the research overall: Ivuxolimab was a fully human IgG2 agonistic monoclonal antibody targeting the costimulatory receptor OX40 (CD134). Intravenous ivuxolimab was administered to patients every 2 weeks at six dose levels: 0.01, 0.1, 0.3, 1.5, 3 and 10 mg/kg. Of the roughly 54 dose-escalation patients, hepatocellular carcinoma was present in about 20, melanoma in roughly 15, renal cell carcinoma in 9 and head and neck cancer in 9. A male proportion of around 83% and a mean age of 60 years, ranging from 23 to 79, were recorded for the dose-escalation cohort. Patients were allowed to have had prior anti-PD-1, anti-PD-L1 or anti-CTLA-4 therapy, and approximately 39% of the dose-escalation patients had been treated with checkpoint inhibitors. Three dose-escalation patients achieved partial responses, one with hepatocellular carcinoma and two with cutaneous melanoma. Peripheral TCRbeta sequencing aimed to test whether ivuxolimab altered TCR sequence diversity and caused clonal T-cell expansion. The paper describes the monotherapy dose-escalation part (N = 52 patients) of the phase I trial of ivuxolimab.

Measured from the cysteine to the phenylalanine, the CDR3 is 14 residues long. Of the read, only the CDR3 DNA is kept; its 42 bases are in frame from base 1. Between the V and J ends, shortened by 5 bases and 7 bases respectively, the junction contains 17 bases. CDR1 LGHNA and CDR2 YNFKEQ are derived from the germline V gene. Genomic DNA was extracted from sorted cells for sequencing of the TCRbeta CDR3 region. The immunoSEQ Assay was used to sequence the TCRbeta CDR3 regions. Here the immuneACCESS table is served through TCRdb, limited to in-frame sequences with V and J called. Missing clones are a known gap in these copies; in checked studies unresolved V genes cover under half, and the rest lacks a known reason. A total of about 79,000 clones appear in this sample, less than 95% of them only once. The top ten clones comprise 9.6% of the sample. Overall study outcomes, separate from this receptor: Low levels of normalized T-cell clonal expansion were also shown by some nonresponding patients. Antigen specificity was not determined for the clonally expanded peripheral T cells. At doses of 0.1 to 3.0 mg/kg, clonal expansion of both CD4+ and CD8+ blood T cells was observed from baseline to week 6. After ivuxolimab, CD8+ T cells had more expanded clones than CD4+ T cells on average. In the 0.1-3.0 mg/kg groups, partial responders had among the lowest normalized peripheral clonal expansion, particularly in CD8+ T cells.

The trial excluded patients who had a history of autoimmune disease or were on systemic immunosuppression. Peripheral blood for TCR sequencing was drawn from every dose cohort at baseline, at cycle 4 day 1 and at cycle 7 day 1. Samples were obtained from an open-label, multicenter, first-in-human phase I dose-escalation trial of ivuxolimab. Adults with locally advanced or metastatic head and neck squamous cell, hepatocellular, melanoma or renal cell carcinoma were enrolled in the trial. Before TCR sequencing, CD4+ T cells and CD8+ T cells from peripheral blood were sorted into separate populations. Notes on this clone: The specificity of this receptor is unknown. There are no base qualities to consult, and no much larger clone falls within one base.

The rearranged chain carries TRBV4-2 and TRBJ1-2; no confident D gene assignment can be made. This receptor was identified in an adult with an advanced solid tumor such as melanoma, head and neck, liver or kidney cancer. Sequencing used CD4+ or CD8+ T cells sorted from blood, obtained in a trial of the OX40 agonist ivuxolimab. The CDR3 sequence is CASSSRAWEGGYTF. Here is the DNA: TGTGCCAGCAGCTCCCGGGCCTGGGAGGGTGGCTACACCTTC.